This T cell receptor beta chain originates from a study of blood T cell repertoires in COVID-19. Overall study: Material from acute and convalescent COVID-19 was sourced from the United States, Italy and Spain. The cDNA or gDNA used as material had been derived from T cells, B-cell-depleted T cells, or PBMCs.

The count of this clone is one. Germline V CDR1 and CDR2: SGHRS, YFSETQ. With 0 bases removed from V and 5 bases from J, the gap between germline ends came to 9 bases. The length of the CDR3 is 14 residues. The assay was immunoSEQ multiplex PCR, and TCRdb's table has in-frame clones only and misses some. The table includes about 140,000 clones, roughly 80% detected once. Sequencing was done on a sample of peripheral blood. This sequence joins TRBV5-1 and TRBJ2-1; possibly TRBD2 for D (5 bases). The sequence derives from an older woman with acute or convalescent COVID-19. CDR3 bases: TGCGCCAGCAGCTTGGGTAGCGCCAACAATGAGCAGTTCTTC. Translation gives CASSLGSANNEQFF.